This T cell receptor (beta chain) was identified during a study of prognosis after radiotherapy for stage I lung cancer. Turning to the study itself: Radiotherapy: SBRT, 3 to 5 fractions, biologically effective dose at least 100 Gy. Not a single patient was given any concurrent therapy alongside stereotactic body radiotherapy, also referred to as SBRT.

Patients were all node-negative on CT and PET/CT, lacking prior chemotherapy, radiotherapy or other malignancies. Genomic DNA was subjected to two-round multiplex PCR for amplification of TCR beta CDR3. Amplification in first-round PCR relied on primers specific to each TRBV and TRBJ gene. TCRdb itself ran the multiplex PCR reads through MiXCR, one entry per CDR3 protein. The sample includes roughly 20,000 distinct CDR3 sequences, around 50% of them seen just once. On this clonotype itself: Its antigen remains unknown.

Study conclusions and caveats: Any tumor specificity that the expanded TCR clones may have had was not determined.

Germline assignment: CDR1 DFQATT and CDR2 SNEGSKA (reference sequence). The CDR3 totals 14 residues. The trim removed 8 bases at V and 10 bases at J, leaving 16 bases unmatched. The sequences come from PBMCs, collected before or after stereotactic body radiation therapy (not recorded which). This receptor was identified in a donor at least 50 years old with non-small cell lung cancer. J is TRBJ2-7 and V is TRBV20-1; 11 bases are shared with TRBD2. The CDR3 spells CSSRSTSGSTDQYF. As DNA, the CDR3 is TGCAGTTCCCGGAGTACTAGCGGGAGCACCGACCAGTACTTC.